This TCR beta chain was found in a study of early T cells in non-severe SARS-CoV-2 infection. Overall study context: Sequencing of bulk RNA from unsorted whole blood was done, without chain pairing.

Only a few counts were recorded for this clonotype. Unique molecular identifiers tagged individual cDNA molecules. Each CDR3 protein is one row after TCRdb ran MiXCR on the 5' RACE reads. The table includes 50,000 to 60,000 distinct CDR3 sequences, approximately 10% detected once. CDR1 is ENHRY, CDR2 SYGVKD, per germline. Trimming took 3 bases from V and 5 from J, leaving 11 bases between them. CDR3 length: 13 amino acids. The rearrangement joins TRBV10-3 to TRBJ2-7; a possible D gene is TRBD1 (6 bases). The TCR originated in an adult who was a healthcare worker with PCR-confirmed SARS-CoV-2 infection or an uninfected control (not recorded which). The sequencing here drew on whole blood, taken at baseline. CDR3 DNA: TGTGCCATCAGTGACAGGGGTAGGGACGAGCAGTACTTC. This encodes CAISDRGRDEQYF.